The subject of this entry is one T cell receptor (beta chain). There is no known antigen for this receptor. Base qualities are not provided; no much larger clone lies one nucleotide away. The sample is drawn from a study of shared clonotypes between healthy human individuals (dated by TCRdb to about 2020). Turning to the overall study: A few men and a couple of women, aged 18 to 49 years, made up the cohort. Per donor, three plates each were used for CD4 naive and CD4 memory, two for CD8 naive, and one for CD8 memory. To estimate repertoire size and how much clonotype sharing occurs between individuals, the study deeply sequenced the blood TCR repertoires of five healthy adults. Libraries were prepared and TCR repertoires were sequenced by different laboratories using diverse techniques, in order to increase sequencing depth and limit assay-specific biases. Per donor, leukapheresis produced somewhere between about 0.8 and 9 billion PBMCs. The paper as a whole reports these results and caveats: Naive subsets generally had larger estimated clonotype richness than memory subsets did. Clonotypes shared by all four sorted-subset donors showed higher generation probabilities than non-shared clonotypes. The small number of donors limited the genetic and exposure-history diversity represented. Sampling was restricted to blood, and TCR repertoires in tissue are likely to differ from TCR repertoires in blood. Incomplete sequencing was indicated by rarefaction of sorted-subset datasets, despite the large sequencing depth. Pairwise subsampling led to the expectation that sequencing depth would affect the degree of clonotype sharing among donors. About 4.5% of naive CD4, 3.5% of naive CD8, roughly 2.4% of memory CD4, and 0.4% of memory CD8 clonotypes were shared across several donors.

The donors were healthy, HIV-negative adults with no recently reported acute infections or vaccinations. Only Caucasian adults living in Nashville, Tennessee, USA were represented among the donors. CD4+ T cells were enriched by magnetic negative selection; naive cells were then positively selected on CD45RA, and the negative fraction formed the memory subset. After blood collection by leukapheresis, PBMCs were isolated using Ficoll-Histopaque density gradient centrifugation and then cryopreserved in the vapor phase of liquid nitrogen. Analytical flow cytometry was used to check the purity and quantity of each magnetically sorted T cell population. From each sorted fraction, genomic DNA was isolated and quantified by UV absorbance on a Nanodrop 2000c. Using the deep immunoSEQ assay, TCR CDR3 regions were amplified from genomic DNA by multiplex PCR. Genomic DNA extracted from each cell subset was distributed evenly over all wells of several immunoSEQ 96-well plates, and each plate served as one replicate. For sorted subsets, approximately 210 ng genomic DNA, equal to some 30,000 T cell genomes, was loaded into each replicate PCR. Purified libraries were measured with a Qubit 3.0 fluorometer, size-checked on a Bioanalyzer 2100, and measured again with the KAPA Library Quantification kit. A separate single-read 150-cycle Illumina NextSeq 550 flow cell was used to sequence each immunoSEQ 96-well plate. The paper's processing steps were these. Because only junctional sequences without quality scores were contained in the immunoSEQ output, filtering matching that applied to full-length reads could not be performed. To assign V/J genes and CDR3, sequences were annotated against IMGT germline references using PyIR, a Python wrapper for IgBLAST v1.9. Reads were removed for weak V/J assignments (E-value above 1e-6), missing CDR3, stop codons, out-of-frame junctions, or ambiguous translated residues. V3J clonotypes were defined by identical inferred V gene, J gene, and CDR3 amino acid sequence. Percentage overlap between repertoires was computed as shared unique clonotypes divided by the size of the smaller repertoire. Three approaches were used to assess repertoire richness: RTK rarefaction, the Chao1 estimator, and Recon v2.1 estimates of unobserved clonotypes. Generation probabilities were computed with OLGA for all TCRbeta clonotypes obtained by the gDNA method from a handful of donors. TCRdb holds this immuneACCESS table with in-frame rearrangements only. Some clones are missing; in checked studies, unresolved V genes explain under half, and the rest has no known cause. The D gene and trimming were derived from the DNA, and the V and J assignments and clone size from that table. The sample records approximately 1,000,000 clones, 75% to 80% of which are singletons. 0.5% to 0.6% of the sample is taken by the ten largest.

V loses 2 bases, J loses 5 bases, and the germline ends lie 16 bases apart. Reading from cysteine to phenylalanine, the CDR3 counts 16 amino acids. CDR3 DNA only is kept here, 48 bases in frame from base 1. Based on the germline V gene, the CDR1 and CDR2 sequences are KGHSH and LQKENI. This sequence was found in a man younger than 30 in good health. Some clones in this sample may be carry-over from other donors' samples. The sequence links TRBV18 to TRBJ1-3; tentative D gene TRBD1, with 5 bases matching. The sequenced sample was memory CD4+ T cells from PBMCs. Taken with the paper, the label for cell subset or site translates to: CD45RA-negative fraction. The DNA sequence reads TGTGCCAGCTCACCAACTACTTTGGACACCCGAAACACCATATATTTT. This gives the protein CASSPTTLDTRNTIYF.